The subject of this entry is one TCR beta chain. The antigen remains unidentified. Germline loops: CDR1 MGHRA, CDR2 YSYEKL. V was clipped by 7 bases and J by 7 bases; unmatched bases: 8. The CDR3 sequence is 14 residues long. Sample-barcoded 5' priming and a J-beta primer mix drove a second PCR of 7 to 11 cycles. TCRdb reanalysed the 5' RACE reads using MiXCR and keeps one entry per CDR3 protein. Of approximately 830,000 distinct CDR3 sequences listed, 62% are singletons. The sample comes from a study of blood T cells in healthy people across ages. Study-wide results and limits: Older individuals had lower TCR beta diversity per million T cells (the decline was roughly linear).

Source material: blood. The rearrangement links TRBV4-1 to TRBJ2-1; 9 bases align to TRBD1. This receptor was taken from a man aged 30-40 years in good health. CDR3 amino acids: CASTYGTGNNEQFF. The CDR3 coding sequence is TGCGCCAGCACCTACGGGACAGGGAATAATGAGCAGTTCTTC.